Detailed here is one T cell receptor beta chain. Its matching antigen is unknown. Produced via immunoSEQ multiplex PCR; TCRdb's table is partial and in-frame only. Of 150,000 or so clones in the sample, 88% were seen once. Documented time point: blood 4 weeks post-SBRT, at nephrectomy. Sample treatment: 15 Gy SBRT to primary tumor, nephrectomy 4 weeks later. Nephrectomy followed 15 Gy stereotactic body radiation by 4 weeks. Serial blood draws occurred at baseline and 2 and 4 weeks post-SBRT. Trimming took 3 bases from V and 0 from J, leaving 6 bases between them. Germline V gives CDR1 LGHNT, CDR2 FRNRAP. CDR3 length: 15 residues. The sample is drawn from a study of radiation and T cells in renal cell carcinoma. Study conclusions and caveats: Baseline intratumoral clonotype presence is unknown without pretreatment biopsies. Top tumor clonotypes rose in blood 2 weeks post-radiation, then contracted.

This receptor was identified in a woman between 50 and 59 years old with renal cell carcinoma. The sample was blood, taken from a patient whose treatment included radiotherapy and nephrectomy. The V call is TRBV12-5, the J call TRBJ1-6, with D unclear. This CDR3 is CASGFRSSYNSPLHF. CDR3 nucleotides: TGTGCTAGTGGTTTCCGGAGCTCCTATAATTCACCCCTCCACTTT.